These 18 T cell receptor beta chains were sequenced from one sample in a study of blood T cell repertoires in COVID-19. Clones were read by immunoSEQ multiplex PCR, and TCRdb kept only the in-frame ones, dropping some. The profile covers 90,000 to 120,000 clones, with around 82% appearing a single time and approximately 4.1% taken by the ten largest. The specimen was peripheral blood. These receptors originate from a human donor in a cohort sampled during active COVID-19.

The chain employs TRBV9 and TRBJ2-1; the D is unclear. The ends were cut back, 0 bases at V and 6 bases at J, with 7 bases in the middle. CDR1 is SGDLS and CDR2 is YYNGEE in the germline V gene. CDR3 length: 13 residues. CDR3 region: CASSVGASNEQFF. For the CDR3, the DNA is TGTGCCAGCAGCGTAGGGGCCTCCAATGAGCAGTTCTTC.

This chain connects TRBV27 to TRBJ1-1; 8 bases agree with TRBD1. This CDR3 is built from 14 residues. CDR1 is MNHEY and CDR2 is SMNVEV in the germline V gene (reference sequence). The ends lost 4 bases at V and 2 bases at J; junction bases unmatched: 3. CDR3 nucleotides: TGTGCCAGCAGTTCGACAGGGGACAACACTGAAGCTTTCTTT. Translating it yields CASSSTGDNTEAFF.

The rearrangement joins TRBV7-9 to TRBJ1-3; 7 bases match TRBD1. This CDR3 is built from 16 residues. Germline CDR1 SEHNR, CDR2 FQNEAQ (reference sequence). The trim removed 2 bases at V and 4 bases at J, leaving 8 bases unmatched. The chain's CDR3 is CASSLRGQDVGNTIYF. The CDR3 DNA sequence: TGTGCCAGCAGCTTAAGGGGGCAGGACGTAGGAAACACCATATATTTT.

CDR3 sequence reads: CASSLGESGYQPQHF. CDR3 bases: TGTGCCAGCAGCTTAGGCGAGTCGGGGTATCAGCCCCAGCATTTT. The V call is TRBV7-2, the J call TRBJ1-5; D not resolved. Trimming took 1 base from V and 5 from J, leaving 12 bases between them. The CDR3 is 15 amino acids. Germline CDR1 reads SGHTA; CDR2 reads FQGNSA. Looking up the rest from reference TRBV7-2 and TRBJ1-5 gives the full variable domain: GAGVSQSPSNKVTEKGKDVELRCDPISGHTALYWYRQSLGQGLEFLIYFQGNSAPDKSGLPSDRFSAERTGGSVSTLTIQRTQQEDSAVYLCASSLGESGYQPQHFGDGTRLSIL.

This sequence joins TRBV5-6 and TRBJ1-3; D gene uncertain. The V end was cut by 4 bases, the J end by 2 bases, with 13 bases between. CDR1 and CDR2 from the germline V gene are SGHDT and YYEEEE. The CDR3 contains 15 residues. The CDR3 bases are TGTGCCAGCAGCCCCCCGGAGGGCGCTGGAAACACCATATATTTT. Its protein is CASSPPEGAGNTIYF.

This clone was observed a single time. This chain connects TRBV3-1 (or the pseudogene TRBV3-2) to TRBJ2-1, with D tentatively TRBD1 (6 bases). V was shortened by 0 bases and J by 9 bases, with 12 bases between the two germline ends. The CDR3 is 14 amino acids. Per germline, CDR1 LGHDT and CDR2 YNNKEL (reference sequence). CDR3 sequence (DNA): TGTGCCAGCAGCCAAGATAAGGGGACACCTGAGCAGTTCTTC. It is translated as CASSQDKGTPEQFF.

This chain uses TRBV29-1 with TRBJ1-1; TRBD1 is a possible D gene (5 bases). The CDR3 consists of 14 residues. V lost 4 bases and J 5 bases, leaving 17 bases between the germline ends. Germline V lookup: CDR1 SQVTM, CDR2 ANQGSEA. The CDR3 DNA is TGCAGCGTTGCCCCCTGGGGCGAAGGGACTGAAGCTTTCTTT. This gives the protein CSVAPWGEGTEAFF.

The V gene is TRBV5-1, the J gene TRBJ1-4; D unclear. The CDR3 sequence is 16 residues long. Trimming removed 0 bases at V and 0 bases at J, with 9 bases between. The germline CDR1 and CDR2 sequences are SGHRS and YFSETQ. The chain's CDR3 is CASSLAPAATNEKLFF. The DNA of the CDR3 is TGCGCCAGCAGCTTGGCCCCGGCGGCAACTAATGAAAAACTGTTTTTT.

This chain connects TRBV5-1 to TRBJ2-1; possibly TRBD2 for D (5 bases). The CDR3 contains 15 residues. The V gene lost 4 bases and the J gene lost 0 bases, with 11 bases spanning the gap. Per the germline V gene, CDR1 is SGHRS and CDR2 is YFSETQ. CDR3 sequence (DNA): TGCGCCAGCAGCGCGAGCGGATCCTCCTACAATGAGCAGTTCTTC. It is translated as CASSASGSSYNEQFF.

The chain recombines TRBV6-1 with TRBJ1-5, with no clear D. In germline, CDR1 is MNHNS, CDR2 SASEGT. This CDR3 spans 14 amino acids. With 0 bases removed from V and 4 bases from J, the gap between germline ends came to 7 bases. CDR3: CASSEAKPNQPQHF. CDR3 DNA: TGTGCCAGCAGTGAAGCAAAGCCTAATCAGCCCCAGCATTTT.

This sequence joins TRBV2 and TRBJ1-2; 8 bases fit TRBD1. From germline, CDR1 is SNHLY and CDR2 FYNNEI. V shed 5 bases and J 6 bases; nucleotides not matched to a gene: 11. The CDR3 consists of 15 residues. The CDR3 protein is CASSQLLQGADGYTF. The DNA for the CDR3 is TGTGCCAGCAGTCAACTTCTCCAGGGGGCTGATGGCTACACCTTC.

This clone appeared once. This sequence joins TRBV7-2 and TRBJ2-3; a weak D match, TRBD2 (5 bases). Germline V gives CDR1 SGHTA, CDR2 FQGNSA. V was shortened by 2 bases and J by 5 bases, with 14 bases between the two germline ends. This CDR3 has 15 amino acids. As DNA, the CDR3 is TGTGCCAGCAGCTTACTAGCTTCTTCGGTAGATACGCAGTATTTT. It specifies CASSLLASSVDTQYF. Full variable domain (missing parts from reference TRBV7-2 and TRBJ2-3): GAGVSQSPSNKVTEKGKDVELRCDPISGHTALYWYRQSLGQGLEFLIYFQGNSAPDKSGLPSDRFSAERTGGSVSTLTIQRTQQEDSAVYLCASSLLASSVDTQYFGPGTRLTVL.

The J gene is TRBJ2-5, the V gene TRBV7-3; 8 bases match TRBD1. Looked up from germline, CDR1 is SGHTA and CDR2 is FQGTGA. The CDR3 is 14 residues long. Trimming took 2 bases from V and 5 from J; bases not matched to a gene: 4. The CDR3 sequence is CASSLQGAGETQYF. CDR3 coding DNA: TGTGCCAGCAGCTTACAGGGGGCCGGGGAGACCCAGTACTTC.

The CDR3 DNA reads TGTGCCAGCAGTTACCTGGGTGGAACAGGGGTCTACGAGCAGTACGTC. This gives the protein CASSYLGGTGVYEQYV. The chain joins TRBV6-2 or TRBV6-3 to TRBJ2-7; TRBD1 matches 7 bases. Germline CDR1 MNHEY, CDR2 SVGEGT. The CDR3 is made up of 16 amino acids. Trimming at V came to 2 bases and at J to 3 bases, leaving 10 bases not matched to a gene.

J is TRBJ1-1 and V is TRBV29-1; 7 positions match TRBD1. Germline-derived CDR1 and CDR2 are SQVTM and ANQGSEA. V dropped 5 bases and J dropped 1; count of bases not matched to a gene: 4. This CDR3 has 13 amino acids. This chain's CDR3 is CSVPTGTNTEAFF. The CDR3 bases are TGCAGCGTTCCGACAGGGACGAACACTGAAGCTTTCTTT.

This chain connects TRBV19 to TRBJ2-3; 7 nucleotides agree with TRBD1. V trimming: 7 bases; J trimming: 6 bases; junction bases outside the gene matches: 10. Germline values: CDR1 LNHDA, CDR2 SQIVND (reference sequence). The CDR3 is made up of 14 amino acids. Here the CDR3 reads CASNRQGLSDTQYF. For the CDR3, the DNA is TGTGCCAGTAATAGACAGGGATTGTCTGATACGCAGTATTTT.

This clone was seen a single time. The chain is built from TRBV24-1 and TRBJ2-1; 7 bases map to TRBD1. The trim removed 9 bases at V and 4 bases at J, leaving 14 bases unmatched. The CDR3 has 16 amino acids. Germline loops: CDR1 KGHDR, CDR2 SFDVKD. In DNA, the CDR3 is TGTGCCACCGGTAATTCCGGGACAGAGAATTACAATGAGCAGTTCTTC. The encoded protein is CATGNSGTENYNEQFF.

The rearrangement links TRBV11-3 to TRBJ2-3, with TRBD1 matching 9 bases. This CDR3 comprises 15 residues. The V gene's germline CDR1 is SGHNT and CDR2 YENEEA. V was pared by 4 bases and J by 2 bases, with 4 bases of the junction left unmatched. CDR3 protein: CASSWTGALTDTQYF. The CDR3 DNA follows: TGTGCCAGCAGCTGGACAGGGGCCCTCACAGATACGCAGTATTTT.